Below, 28 T cell receptor beta chains from the same sample are listed, as sequenced in a study of a mutant IDH1 vaccine in newly diagnosed glioma. Time point indicated: week 35, safety follow-up. Every vaccination contained 300 ug of the mutant IDH1 20-mer peptide and was paired with topical imiquimod. Sequenced by immunoSEQ multiplex PCR; TCRdb stores in-frame clones only, minus some. The sample holds tens of thousands of clones, about four fifths seen once. These receptors have no identified antigens. Sequenced here: PBMCs, sampled from a glioma patient whose treatment included an IDH1 peptide vaccine. Every receptor here comes from a man aged 50 or older with glioma.

The chain joins TRBV27 to TRBJ2-1; TRBD2 aligns across 10 bases. Germline V gives CDR1 MNHEY, CDR2 SMNVEV (reference sequence). Germline trimming cut 6 bases from V and 4 bases from J; bases unmatched to any gene: 6. The CDR3 is made up of 15 amino acids. CDR3 amino acids: CASRQVAGGYNEQFF. As DNA, the CDR3 is TGTGCCAGCAGGCAAGTAGCGGGAGGATACAATGAGCAGTTCTTC.

Here the CDR3 reads CSDDSGYTF. The CDR3 region has the DNA TGCAGCGATGACAGTGGCTACACCTTC. The chain recombines TRBV29-1 with TRBJ1-2, with D perhaps matching TRBD1 (5 bases). The germline V gene has CDR1 SQVTM and CDR2 ANQGSEA. The germline V and J ends were trimmed by 7 bases and 7 bases, with 7 bases remaining between them. The CDR3 is 9 residues long.

The chain employs TRBV5-1 and TRBJ2-7; weak D call: TRBD1 (6 bases). There are 19 residues in the CDR3. The germline CDR1 and CDR2 sequences are SGHRS and YFSETQ. Deletions cut 7 bases from V and 3 bases from J, with 32 bases between. CDR3 DNA sequence: TGCGCCAGCTCCCCTGTGGATTTTCGGGCAGGGGTTTATAACTACGAGCAGTACTTC. Translated, it gives CASSPVDFRAGVYNYEQYF.

This clone was seen a single time. The chain couples TRBV30 to TRBJ2-7; no clear D gene. V lost 2 bases, J lost 3 bases, and 5 bases lay in between. The CDR3 runs 11 residues. CDR1 and CDR2 (germline): GTSNPN, SVGIG (reference sequence). In nucleotides, the CDR3 is TGTGCCTGGAGTACGGGCTACGAGCAGTACTTC. The encoded protein is CAWSTGYEQYF. The full variable domain, in which reference TRBV30 and TRBJ2-7 provide the parts outside the CDR3, is SQTIHQWPATLVQPVGSPLSLECTVEGTSNPNLYWYRQAAGRGLQLLFYSVGIGQISSEVPQNLSASRPQDRQFILSSKKLLLSDSGFYLCAWSTGYEQYFGPGTRLTVT.

This chain joins TRBV7-9 and TRBJ1-1; weak D call: TRBD1 (6 bases). In germline, CDR1 is SEHNR, CDR2 FQNEAQ (reference sequence). V gave up 5 bases and J gave up 3 bases, with 13 bases separating them. The CDR3 covers 14 residues. The CDR3 spells CASSPSYRDTEAFF. As DNA, the CDR3 is TGTGCCAGCAGCCCCTCCTACAGGGACACTGAAGCTTTCTTT.

The chain joins TRBV5-1 to TRBJ1-1; TRBD1 might be the D (5 bases). This CDR3 has 14 amino acids. The germline V and J ends were trimmed by 6 bases and 1 base, with 13 bases remaining between them. The germline V gene has CDR1 SGHRS and CDR2 YFSETQ. CDR3 in DNA: TGCGCCAGCACCCCCACCCAGGGGAACACTGAAGCTTTCTTT. This gives the protein CASTPTQGNTEAFF.

This chain uses TRBV5-1 with TRBJ2-3; tentatively, D is TRBD1 or TRBD2 (6 bases each). The CDR3 runs 14 residues. CDR1 and CDR2 (germline): SGHRS, YFSETQ. V was clipped by 6 bases and J by 5 bases, with 16 bases between them. CDR3 nucleotide sequence: TGCGCCAGCACCAGGGGCGGGATAGGAGATACGCAGTATTTT. This codes for CASTRGGIGDTQYF.

This rearrangement joins TRBV5-1 to TRBJ1-1; D uncertain. V gave up 3 bases and J gave up 2 bases, with 8 bases separating them. This CDR3 has 13 amino acids. CDR1 is SGHRS and CDR2 is YFSETQ in the germline V gene. The CDR3 here is CASSSVANTEAFF. CDR3 DNA: TGCGCCAGCAGCTCGGTAGCTAACACTGAAGCTTTCTTT.

The V call is TRBV5-4, the J call TRBJ1-2; 7 nucleotides agree with TRBD1. Germline trimming cut 2 bases from V and 3 bases from J; bases unmatched to any gene: 4. This CDR3 region has 14 residues. Germline V gene data show CDR1 as SGHNT and CDR2 as YYREEE (reference sequence). The CDR3 spells CASSFRGEDYGYTF. DNA of the CDR3: TGTGCCAGCAGCTTCAGGGGGGAGGACTATGGCTACACCTTC.

The chain links TRBV12-5 to TRBJ2-7, with 9 bases identical to TRBD1. The CDR3 is 13 residues long. Germline assignment: CDR1 LGHNT and CDR2 FRNRAP. Trimming at V came to 5 bases and at J to 6 bases, leaving 5 bases not matched to a gene. CDR3 region: CASGPDRGGEQYF. CDR3 DNA sequence: TGTGCTAGTGGTCCGGACAGGGGAGGCGAGCAGTACTTC.

The chain links TRBV9 to TRBJ2-3; D not certain. Trimming removed 0 bases from V and 0 bases from J, with 2 bases in between. CDR1 and CDR2 (germline): SGDLS, YYNGEE. The CDR3 totals 13 residues. Here the CDR3 reads CASSVGSTDTQYF. The CDR3, as DNA: TGTGCCAGCAGCGTAGGAAGCACAGATACGCAGTATTTT.

This chain uses TRBV7-6 with TRBJ2-1; D perhaps matches TRBD1 (6 bases). The CDR3 extends over 13 amino acids. V was cut by 6 bases and J by 10 bases, with 16 bases left in between. Germline V CDR1 and CDR2: SGHVS, FNYEAQ. The CDR3 DNA follows: TGTGCCAGCAGTTTACAGGGTGAGGGCGAGCAGTTCTTC. Translating gives CASSLQGEGEQFF.

V is TRBV10-1 and J is TRBJ1-1; a weak D match, TRBD1 (6 bases). The germline V gene encodes CDR1 WNHNN and CDR2 SYGVQD (reference sequence). The CDR3 contains 15 residues. The V and J ends lost 6 bases and 5 bases respectively, with 19 bases between them. CDR3 region: CASSLLGGGRTEAFF. The CDR3 DNA follows: TGCGCCAGCAGCCTCCTAGGGGGAGGACGGACTGAAGCTTTCTTT.

The chain links TRBV7-9 to TRBJ2-7; D unresolved. The V gene lost 5 bases and the J gene lost 4 bases, with 9 bases spanning the gap. CDR1 is SEHNR, CDR2 FQNEAQ, per germline (reference sequence). The CDR3 contains 12 residues. CDR3 sequence (DNA): TGTGCCAGCAGCCCAGCTGGGTACGAGCAGTACTTC. Translated: CASSPAGYEQYF.

The rearrangement links TRBV6-5 to TRBJ2-2; a possible D gene is TRBD1 (5 bases). CDR3 length: 13 amino acids. The V end was cut by 6 bases, the J end by 5 bases, with 10 bases between. Looked up from germline, CDR1 is MNHEY and CDR2 is SVGAGI. CDR3 coding DNA: TGTGCCAGCAGGGAACAGGCTACCGGGGAGCTGTTTTTT. This encodes CASREQATGELFF.

This clone was picked up a small number of times. V usage is TRBV19 and J usage is TRBJ1-4; tentative D call: TRBD1 (6 bases). The length of the CDR3 is 12 residues. Trimming stripped 5 bases from V and 8 bases from J, with 9 bases between. Germline CDR1 and CDR2: LNHDA and SQIVND (reference sequence). CDR3 region: CASSQGGEKLFF. The CDR3 DNA sequence: TGTGCCAGTAGTCAAGGGGGGGAAAAACTGTTTTTT.

The CDR3 DNA follows: TGCGCCAGCAGCTATGACGACGGCGGGGGCTACACCTTC. It translates to CASSYDDGGGYTF. The chain employs TRBV5-1 and TRBJ1-2; D is ambiguous. This CDR3 has 13 amino acids. Germline V gene lookup returns CDR1 SGHRS and CDR2 YFSETQ. Deletions cut 3 bases from V and 8 bases from J, with 14 bases between.

A single count supports this clone. The chain carries TRBV7-9 and TRBJ2-1; D unresolved. V lost 5 bases and J 5 bases, leaving 16 bases between the germline ends. The germline V gene encodes CDR1 SEHNR and CDR2 FQNEAQ (reference sequence). This CDR3 comprises 15 residues. CDR3: CASSLAQGSHNEQFF. The CDR3 DNA sequence: TGTGCCAGCAGCCTCGCACAAGGAAGCCACAATGAGCAGTTCTTC.

The chain carries TRBV5-6 and TRBJ1-3; possibly TRBD1 for D (5 bases). This CDR3 spans 15 amino acids. The germline V gene encodes CDR1 SGHDT and CDR2 YYEEEE. V was pared by 3 bases and J by 0 bases, with 10 bases between. As DNA, the CDR3 is TGTGCCAGCAGCTCGACAGTAGACTCTGGAAACACCATATATTTT. It translates to CASSSTVDSGNTIYF.

V usage is TRBV7-9 and J usage is TRBJ1-2; no firm D call. The germline V and J ends were trimmed by 4 bases and 6 bases, with 12 bases remaining between them. Germline V gene lookup returns CDR1 SEHNR and CDR2 FQNEAQ (reference sequence). The CDR3 is made up of 13 amino acids. CDR3 amino acids: CASSSQSTDGYTF. The CDR3 DNA sequence: TGTGCCAGCAGCTCCCAGAGCACTGATGGCTACACCTTC.

This clone came up once. The chain combines TRBV6-5 with TRBJ1-3; D is possibly TRBD1 (5 bases). The CDR3 has 14 residues. CDR1 and CDR2 (germline): MNHEY, SVGAGI. Between the trimmed V and J ends, which lost 7 bases and 2 bases, there was a span of 12 bases. CDR3 DNA sequence: TGTGCCAGCACTTTGGGGCTCCCTGGAAACACCATATATTTT. This sequence encodes CASTLGLPGNTIYF.

The rearrangement uses TRBV14 and TRBJ2-1; D ambiguous. Germline CDR1 reads SGHDN; CDR2 reads FVKESK. The germline V and J ends were trimmed by 5 bases and 0 bases, with 14 bases remaining between them. The CDR3 is 16 amino acids. CDR3 bases: TGTGCCAGCAGCGACGAACTGGCCTTCTCCTACAATGAGCAGTTCTTC. Translating it yields CASSDELAFSYNEQFF.

The chain carries TRBV4-1 and TRBJ2-1; TRBD2 aligns across 16 bases. Germline V gene data show CDR1 as MGHRA and CDR2 as YSYEKL. There are 17 residues in the CDR3. The V and J ends lost 4 bases and 8 bases, in that order; junction bases with no gene match: 8. The chain's CDR3 is CASSPPGLAGGADEQFF. The CDR3 DNA is TGCGCCAGCAGCCCCCCGGGACTAGCGGGAGGGGCCGATGAGCAGTTCTTC.

The chain carries TRBV5-1 and TRBJ1-5; D may be TRBD1 (5 bases). The germline V and J ends were trimmed by 4 bases and 9 bases, with 20 bases remaining between them. The CDR3 totals 15 residues. The germline gives CDR1 SGHRS, CDR2 YFSETQ. This CDR3 reads CASSPNGQTGRPQHF. The DNA for the CDR3 is TGCGCCAGCAGCCCAAACGGACAAACCGGGAGGCCCCAGCATTTT.

This clone appeared once. The V and J genes are TRBV5-6 and TRBJ2-7, with TRBD1 matching 9 bases. Germline V gene lookup returns CDR1 SGHDT and CDR2 YYEEEE. Trimming took 0 bases from V and 1 from J; bases not matched to a gene: 2. This CDR3 region has 15 residues. Here the CDR3 DNA reads TGTGCCAGCAGCTTGGGGACAGGGGCATCCTACGAGCAGTACTTC. It is translated as CASSLGTGASYEQYF.

The chain couples TRBV28 to TRBJ1-1, with TRBD1 as a possible D gene (6 bases). In germline, CDR1 is MDHEN, CDR2 SYDVKM. The CDR3 contains 13 residues. V lost 6 bases and J lost 3, with 11 bases in between. The CDR3 here is CASRGGVHTEAFF. The DNA for the CDR3 is TGTGCCAGCAGAGGGGGGGTACACACTGAAGCTTTCTTT.

The chain recombines TRBV19 with TRBJ1-1, with D uncertain. Per germline, CDR1 LNHDA and CDR2 SQIVND (reference sequence). Trimming removed 4 bases from V and 5 bases from J, with 14 bases in between. This CDR3 has 14 amino acids. The CDR3, as DNA: TGTGCCAGTAGTACCCAGGAAATTTCGACTGAAGCTTTCTTT. Translation gives CASSTQEISTEAFF.

The chain joins TRBV2 to TRBJ2-7, with 8 positions matching TRBD2. Germline values: CDR1 SNHLY, CDR2 FYNNEI. V lost 8 bases, J lost 0 bases, and 6 bases stayed unmatched. The CDR3 is made up of 14 amino acids. CDR3 loop: CASLVAGRSYEQYF. For the CDR3, the DNA is TGTGCCAGCCTAGTAGCGGGGCGCTCCTACGAGCAGTACTTC.